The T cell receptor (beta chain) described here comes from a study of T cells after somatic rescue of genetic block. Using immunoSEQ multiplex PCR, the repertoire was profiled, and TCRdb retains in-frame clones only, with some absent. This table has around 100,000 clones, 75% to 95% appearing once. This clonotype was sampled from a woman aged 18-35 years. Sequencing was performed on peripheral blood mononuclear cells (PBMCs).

CDR3 in DNA: TGTGCCAGCTCCCCCCGGACAGGGACGGAAAAACTGTTTTTT. Protein sequence: CASSPRTGTEKLFF. The chain joins TRBV18 to TRBJ1-4, with 8 bases aligning to TRBD1. Germline CDR1 is KGHSH and CDR2 is LQKENI. After removal of 6 bases from V and 8 bases from J, the junction contained 8 bases not matched to a gene. This CDR3 has 14 amino acids. The full variable domain, with the rest looked up from reference TRBV18 and TRBJ1-4, is NAGVMQNPRHLVRRRGQEARLRCSPMKGHSHVYWYRQLPEEGLKFMVYLQKENIIDESGMPKERFSAEFPKEGPSILRIQQVVRGDSAAYFCASSPRTGTEKLFFGSGTQLSVL.